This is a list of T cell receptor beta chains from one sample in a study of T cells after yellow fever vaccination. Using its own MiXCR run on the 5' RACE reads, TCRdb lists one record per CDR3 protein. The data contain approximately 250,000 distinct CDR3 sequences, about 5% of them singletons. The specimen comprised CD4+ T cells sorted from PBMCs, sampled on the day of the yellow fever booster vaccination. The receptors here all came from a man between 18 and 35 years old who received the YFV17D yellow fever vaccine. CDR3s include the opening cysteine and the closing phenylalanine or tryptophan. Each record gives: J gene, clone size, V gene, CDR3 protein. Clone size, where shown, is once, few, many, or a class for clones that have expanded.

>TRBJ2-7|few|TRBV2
CASRAGGPYEQYF
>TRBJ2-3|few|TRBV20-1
CSAPAGYLTDTQYF
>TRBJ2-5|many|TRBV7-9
CASSSAGGLQETQYF
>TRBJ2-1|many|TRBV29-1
CSSHRPDNEQFF
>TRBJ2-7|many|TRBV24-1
CATSGRGRAEQYF
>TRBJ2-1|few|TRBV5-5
CASSPFDREGEQFF
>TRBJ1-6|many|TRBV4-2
CASSQSPDRGTGNSPLHF
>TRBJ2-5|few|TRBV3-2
CASSQDSDFEETQYF
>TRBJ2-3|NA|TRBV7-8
CASSLNSGGPEDTQYF
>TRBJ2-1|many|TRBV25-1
CASSELSRALFF
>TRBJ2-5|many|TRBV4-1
CASRLASGGSETQYF
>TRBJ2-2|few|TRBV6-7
CASSGLAGRATGELFF
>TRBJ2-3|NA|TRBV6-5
CASRPSRDITDTQYF
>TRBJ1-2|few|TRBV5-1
CASTEGQGSFGYTF
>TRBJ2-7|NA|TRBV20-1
CSAKGPGEYEQYF
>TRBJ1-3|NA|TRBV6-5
CASRQSLTVSGNTIYF
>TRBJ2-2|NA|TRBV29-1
CSVGTVYTGELFF
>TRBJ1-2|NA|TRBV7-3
CASSPAPGAGGYTF
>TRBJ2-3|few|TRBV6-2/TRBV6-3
CASRPDPPITDTQYF
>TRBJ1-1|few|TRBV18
CASSPPWNTEAFF
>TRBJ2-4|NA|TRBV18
CASSAETLSAKNIQYF
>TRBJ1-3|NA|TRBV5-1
CASSLAQNGNTIYF
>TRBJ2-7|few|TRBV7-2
CASSKQGFLHEQYF
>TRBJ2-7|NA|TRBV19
CASSLGRDSYEQYF
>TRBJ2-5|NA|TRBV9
CASSGPSGVGETQYF
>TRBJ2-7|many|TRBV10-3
CAISESIAGFPEQYF
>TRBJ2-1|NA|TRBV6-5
CASSYSGGGANEQFF
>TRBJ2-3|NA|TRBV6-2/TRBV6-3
CASSYTRLSRGSTDTQYF
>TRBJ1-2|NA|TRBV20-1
CSADRGLRGYTF
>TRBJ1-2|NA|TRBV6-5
CASTQGARNYGYTF
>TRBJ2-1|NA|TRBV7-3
CASSKGSQHHNEQFF
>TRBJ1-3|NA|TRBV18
CASSPSPGSGNTIYF
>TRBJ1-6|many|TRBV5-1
CASSLGGQQPNSPLHF
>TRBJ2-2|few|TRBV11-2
CASRKVRTATGELFF
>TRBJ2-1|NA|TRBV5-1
CASSLVGATYNEQFF
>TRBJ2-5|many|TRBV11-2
CASSPLGGGWETQYF
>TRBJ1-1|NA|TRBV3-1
CASSRNDDTEAFF
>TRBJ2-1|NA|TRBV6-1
CASSLQGALRNEQFF
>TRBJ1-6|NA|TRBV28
CASSFLGVNNSPLHF
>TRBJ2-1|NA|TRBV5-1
CASSLWGTGSYNEQFF
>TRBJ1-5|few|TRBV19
CASTERNQPQHF
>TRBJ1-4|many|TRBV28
CAGFPGAQGAFNEKLFF
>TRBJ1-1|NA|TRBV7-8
CASSLGRPQGDRAFF
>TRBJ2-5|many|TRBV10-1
CASSEGSGGQETQYF
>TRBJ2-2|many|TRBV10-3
CAISEGGRNTGELFF
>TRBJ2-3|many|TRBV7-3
CASSYVDWDTQYF